This passage covers 27 T cell receptor beta chains from one sample sequenced in a study of blood T cell repertoires in COVID-19. Produced via immunoSEQ multiplex PCR; TCRdb's table is partial and in-frame only. Here the sample spans tens of thousands of clones, about four fifths being singletons. Sequencing was done on a sample of peripheral blood. Source of these receptors: a human donor in a cohort sampled during active or convalescent COVID-19.

The genes are TRBV7-9 and TRBJ2-2, with 9 nucleotides matching TRBD2. This CDR3 has 15 amino acids. Per the germline V gene, CDR1 is SEHNR and CDR2 is FQNEAQ (reference sequence). V lost 3 bases and J lost 5; bases outside the gene matches: 4. The CDR3 DNA reads as TGTGCCAGCAGCTTGCCGGGACTAGCAACCGGGGAGCTGTTTTTT. This sequence encodes CASSLPGLATGELFF.

The chain joins TRBV5-4 to TRBJ1-2; a weak D match, TRBD1 (5 bases). The germline V gene has CDR1 SGHNT and CDR2 YYREEE (reference sequence). This CDR3 spans 14 amino acids. With 2 bases removed from V and 6 bases from J, the gap between germline ends came to 14 bases. The chain's CDR3 is CASSFRVKKDGYTF. In DNA, the CDR3 is TGTGCCAGCAGCTTCAGGGTTAAAAAGGATGGCTACACCTTC.

The chain joins TRBV28 to TRBJ1-2; D is possibly TRBD1 (6 bases). The ends were cut back, 6 bases at V and 4 bases at J, with 12 bases in the middle. The CDR3 totals 13 residues. Germline CDR1 MDHEN, CDR2 SYDVKM. CDR3 in DNA: TGTGCCAGCAGCCTCAACAGGGTCTATGGCTACACCTTC. Protein product: CASSLNRVYGYTF.

The rearrangement joins TRBV7-6 to TRBJ1-2, with 9 bases lining up with TRBD1. CDR3 size: 15 residues. Germline lookup yields CDR1 SGHVS and CDR2 FNYEAQ. After removal of 5 bases from V and 2 bases from J, the junction contained 6 bases not matched to a gene. The CDR3 region has the DNA TGTGCCAGCAGCCAGGGACAGGGCGGGAACTATGGCTACACCTTC. Translated: CASSQGQGGNYGYTF.

The CDR3 region has the DNA TGTGCCAGCAGTTTAACAGGAGACTATGGCTACACCTTC. Encoded protein: CASSLTGDYGYTF. The gene calls are TRBV12-3 or TRBV12-4 and TRBJ1-2; the D gene is possibly TRBD1 (5 bases). V lost 2 bases and J lost 3, with 7 bases in between. The CDR3 loop spans 13 amino acids.

The V and J genes are TRBV5-1 and TRBJ2-7; TRBD1 is a possible D gene (6 bases). The germline V gene has CDR1 SGHRS and CDR2 YFSETQ. Trimming left V 4 bases short and J 4 bases short, with 15 bases between. The CDR3 spans 14 residues. The CDR3 protein is CASSRRTDGYEQYF. CDR3 nucleotides: TGCGCCAGCAGCAGACGGACAGATGGGTACGAGCAGTACTTC.

The gene calls are TRBV5-4 and TRBJ1-4; D possibly corresponds to TRBD1 (6 bases). CDR1 is SGHNT and CDR2 is YYREEE in the germline V gene (reference sequence). Trimming took 3 bases from V and 2 from J, leaving 8 bases between them. This CDR3 comprises 14 residues. CDR3 nucleotide sequence: TGTGCCAGCAGCTCACAGGGTACTAATGAAAAACTGTTTTTT. Its translation is CASSSQGTNEKLFF.

The CDR3 coding sequence is TGTGCCAGCACCCTATTGGGCGCTGAAGCTTTCTTT. Translated: CASTLLGAEAFF. The chain is built from TRBV12-3 or TRBV12-4 and TRBJ1-1; the D is unclear. There are 12 residues in the CDR3. Deletions cut 7 bases from V and 6 bases from J, with 12 bases between.

A single count supports this clone. V and J are TRBV19 and TRBJ2-2; tentatively, D is TRBD2 (5 bases). V was trimmed by 1 base and J by 0 bases, leaving 12 bases between them. Germline V gene lookup returns CDR1 LNHDA and CDR2 SQIVND (reference sequence). CDR3 length equals 17 residues. The CDR3 DNA reads as TGTGCCAGTAGTATAGGGAGTGGAGGCGCGAACACCGGGGAGCTGTTTTTT. This gives the protein CASSIGSGGANTGELFF.

This clone was detected once. The V call is TRBV23-1, the J call TRBJ1-3, with 7 bases identical to TRBD1. TRBV23-1 is placed among ORFs of uncertain function. V trimming: 3 bases; J trimming: 1 base; junction bases outside the gene matches: 6. The CDR3 is 16 residues long. The CDR3 here is CASSQFDRVSGNTIYF. The CDR3 region has the DNA TGCGCCAGCAGTCAGTTCGACAGGGTATCTGGAAACACCATATATTTT.

This clone occurred a few times. The chain carries TRBV5-4 and TRBJ1-5; D is unclear. The CDR3 runs to 13 residues. Deletions cut 4 bases from V and 4 bases from J, with 9 bases between. Germline V lookup: CDR1 SGHNT, CDR2 YYREEE (reference sequence). The DNA of the CDR3 is TGTGCCAGCAGCGTCGACATGAATCAGCCCCAGCATTTT. It translates to CASSVDMNQPQHF.

The rearrangement links TRBV6-5 to TRBJ2-5, with 10 bases fitting TRBD2. This CDR3 has 13 amino acids. The germline CDR1 and CDR2 sequences are MNHEY and SVGAGI. The V segment lost 6 bases and the J segment 4 bases; nucleotides outside the gene matches: 2. The CDR3 region is CASSRTSGETQYF. The CDR3 nucleotides are TGTGCCAGCAGCCGGACTAGCGGAGAGACCCAGTACTTC.

The rearrangement links TRBV28 to TRBJ1-3, with TRBD1 as a possible D gene (5 bases). Germline V gives CDR1 MDHEN, CDR2 SYDVKM. The CDR3 runs 13 residues. V lost 10 bases to trimming and J lost 3 bases, with 13 bases between them. CDR3 sequence: CATGGPFGNTIYF. In DNA, the CDR3 is TGTGCCACCGGGGGTCCATTTGGAAACACCATATATTTT.

As DNA, the CDR3 is TGTGCCAGCAGTTCGGGGGGAGGGTGGCAAGAGCAGTACTTC. Amino acid sequence: CASSSGGGWQEQYF. The chain recombines TRBV27 with TRBJ2-7; 7 bases are shared with TRBD2. V lost 4 bases and J lost 7; bases outside the gene matches: 10. CDR1 and CDR2 from the germline V gene are MNHEY and SMNVEV (reference sequence). There are 14 residues in the CDR3.

This clone has just a few counts. CDR3 sequence reads: CASSQVLAGGYEQYF. CDR3 coding DNA: TGTGCCAGCAGCCAAGTCTTAGCGGGGGGCTACGAGCAGTACTTC. The chain has TRBV4-2 and TRBJ2-7; 10 bases are shared with TRBD2. The CDR3 covers 15 residues. CDR1 is LGHNA and CDR2 is YNFKEQ in the germline V gene. The J segment lost 3 bases and the V segment lost 1 base, leaving 3 bases of the junction unmatched.

The V call is TRBV4-2, the J call TRBJ1-2; D remains ambiguous. Germline CDR1 LGHNA, CDR2 YNFKEQ. Trimming cost V 0 bases and J 0 bases, with 14 bases left between them. The CDR3 covers 17 residues. CDR3 sequence (DNA): TGTGCCAGCAGCCAAGAGAGAAGATACAGAGCTAACTATGGCTACACCTTC. Translation gives CASSQERRYRANYGYTF.

The rearrangement uses TRBV3-1 (or the pseudogene TRBV3-2) and TRBJ1-1; a weak D match, TRBD1 (6 bases). The CDR3 is 20 amino acids. V lost 1 base, J lost 1 base, and 25 bases lay in between. CDR1 LGHDT and CDR2 YNNKEL come from the germline V gene (reference sequence). The CDR3: CASSQVPGGQGKRRNTEAFF. For the CDR3, the DNA is TGTGCCAGCAGCCAAGTTCCGGGGGGGCAGGGGAAACGACGGAACACTGAAGCTTTCTTT.

CDR3 nucleotides: TGTGCCAGAAGCTTGGATAGGGGGCTAGGCTACACCTTC. It specifies CARSLDRGLGYTF. V usage is TRBV5-3 and J usage is TRBJ1-2; 7 nucleotides align to TRBD1. TRBV5-3 is flagged as an ORF with uncertain function. CDR3 length equals 13 residues. V was clipped by 0 bases and J by 8 bases; unmatched bases: 4.

The rearrangement joins TRBV27 to TRBJ1-4, with D tentatively TRBD1 (6 bases). Deletions cut 6 bases from V and 10 bases from J, with 18 bases between. The CDR3 is made up of 14 amino acids. From germline, CDR1 is MNHEY and CDR2 SMNVEV (reference sequence). DNA for the CDR3: TGTGCCAGCAGAATGGACAGTCCGTTGGGAAAACTGTTTTTT. It yields the protein CASRMDSPLGKLFF.

This sequence joins TRBV3-1 (or the pseudogene TRBV3-2) and TRBJ1-2; D might be TRBD1 (5 bases). The CDR3 has 17 residues. V dropped 0 bases and J dropped 8 bases, with 22 bases sitting between them. The germline gives CDR1 LGHDT, CDR2 YNNKEL (reference sequence). The CDR3 sequence: CASSQEGVASPRQGYTF. The CDR3 DNA is TGTGCCAGCAGCCAAGAAGGGGTTGCATCTCCCCGGCAAGGCTACACCTTC.

V gene TRBV7-2 combines with J gene TRBJ2-7, with TRBD2 matching over 7 bases. Trimming at V came to 4 bases and at J to 3 bases, leaving 9 bases not matched to a gene. The germline gives CDR1 SGHTA, CDR2 FQGNSA. The CDR3 sequence is 15 residues long. CDR3 nucleotide sequence: TGTGCCAGCAGCTATACTCTGGCGGGGGACTACGAGCAGTACTTC. Protein sequence: CASSYTLAGDYEQYF.

The J gene is TRBJ1-1, the V gene TRBV12-3 or TRBV12-4; possibly TRBD1 for D (6 bases). The CDR3 contains 13 residues. The V end lost 2 bases, the J end lost 5 bases, and 9 bases lay between the germline ends. CDR3 loop: CASSLTQGTEAFF. CDR3 DNA sequence: TGTGCCAGCAGTTTAACCCAGGGGACTGAAGCTTTCTTT.

In DNA, the CDR3 is TGTGCCAGCAGCTTCAGACAGGGAGGCACCGGGGAGCTGTTTTTT. Translating it yields CASSFRQGGTGELFF. The chain has TRBV7-2 and TRBJ2-2; weak D call: TRBD1 (7 bases). The CDR3 runs to 15 residues. V was trimmed by 3 bases and J by 4 bases, leaving 12 bases between them. The germline V gene has CDR1 SGHTA and CDR2 FQGNSA.

CDR3 in DNA: TGTGCCAGTAGACAGGGGAGAGCGCGTAACACTGAAGCTTTCTTT. Its translation: CASRQGRARNTEAFF. The rearrangement joins TRBV19 to TRBJ1-1; 7 bases are a match to TRBD1. The junction had 9 bases not matched to a gene; V was cut back by 6 bases and J by 2 bases. Germline loops: CDR1 LNHDA, CDR2 SQIVND (reference sequence). CDR3 length equals 15 residues. Drawing the rest from reference TRBV19 and TRBJ1-1, the complete variable domain is DGGITQSPKYLFRKEGQNVTLSCEQNLNHDAMYWYRQDPGQGLRLIYYSQIVNDFQKGDIAEGYSVSREKKESFPLTVTSAQKNPTAFYLCASRQGRARNTEAFFGQGTRLTVV.

The chain recombines TRBV7-9 with TRBJ1-1; D possibly corresponds to TRBD1 (5 bases). The germline gives CDR1 SEHNR, CDR2 FQNEAQ (reference sequence). Deletions cut 1 base from V and 0 bases from J, with 9 bases between. This CDR3 has 15 amino acids. CDR3 region: CASSLVAGMNTEAFF. The CDR3 region has the DNA TGTGCCAGCAGCTTAGTGGCAGGGATGAACACTGAAGCTTTCTTT.

The chain carries TRBV5-6 and TRBJ1-2; D may be TRBD1 (5 bases). The V gene's germline CDR1 is SGHDT and CDR2 YYEEEE. V lost 1 base to trimming and J lost 4 bases, with 11 bases between them. CDR3 length equals 14 residues. The CDR3 DNA is TGTGCCAGCAGCTTGTCAGGGAGGGGCTATGGCTACACCTTC. It translates to CASSLSGRGYGYTF.

The CDR3 spells CASSLAQGGNTIYF. The CDR3 DNA reads as TGTGCCAGCAGCTTAGCGCAGGGTGGAAACACCATATATTTT. The rearrangement uses TRBV7-2 and TRBJ1-3, with D tentatively TRBD1 (5 bases). The CDR3 totals 14 residues. Germline CDR1 SGHTA, CDR2 FQGNSA. V was cut by 0 bases and J by 3 bases, with 6 bases left in between.